The rows below give T cell receptor beta chains drawn from one sample of a study of T-cell memory formation after mild COVID-19. TCRdb fed the 5' RACE reads into MiXCR, producing one record per CDR3 protein. The repertoire includes over 150,000 distinct CDR3 sequences, approximately 18% of them detected once, and 3% to 4% sits in the top ten. Sequenced: PBMCs or a T cell subset sorted from them (not recorded which). These receptors originate from a young man who had mild COVID-19 (a few samples of this study predate the infection). Cell type and time point are not known. Both conserved end residues are part of each CDR3.

v_call: TRBV4-3; j_call: TRBJ1-5; cdr3_aa: CASSQAPGGNQPQHF
v_call: TRBV7-2; j_call: TRBJ1-5; cdr3_aa: CASSLDVIKPQHF
v_call: TRBV21-1; j_call: TRBJ2-3; cdr3_aa: CASSRSGDRGPSNGADTQYF
v_call: TRBV9; j_call: TRBJ1-6; cdr3_aa: CASSVGGDRNSPLHF
v_call: TRBV11-2; j_call: TRBJ1-6; cdr3_aa: CASSLRQGISPLHF
v_call: TRBV2; j_call: TRBJ1-5; cdr3_aa: CASSPNSQGLGHF
v_call: TRBV5-1; j_call: TRBJ1-1; cdr3_aa: CASSLTVATEAFF
v_call: TRBV7-9; j_call: TRBJ1-1; cdr3_aa: CASSFGRREAFF
v_call: TRBV7-2; j_call: TRBJ1-2; cdr3_aa: CASRTQTGPIGDYGYTF
v_call: TRBV4-3; j_call: TRBJ2-3; cdr3_aa: CAGTEGFTDTQYF
v_call: TRBV6-5; j_call: TRBJ2-7; cdr3_aa: CASSYTWGPYEQYF
v_call: TRBV4-3; j_call: TRBJ2-7; cdr3_aa: CASSQDLSSGGVPYEQYF
v_call: TRBV24-1; j_call: TRBJ2-5; cdr3_aa: CATSESTGSETQYF
v_call: TRBV6-5; j_call: TRBJ1-2; cdr3_aa: CASSYSWTGGGYTF
v_call: TRBV20-1; j_call: TRBJ2-3; cdr3_aa: CSASPLAGLPDTQYF
v_call: TRBV6-1; j_call: TRBJ1-5; cdr3_aa: CASSELRDRADNQPQHF
v_call: TRBV4-1; j_call: TRBJ2-6; cdr3_aa: CASSQVPPGANVLTF
v_call: TRBV29-1; j_call: TRBJ2-1; cdr3_aa: CSAVRGLDNEQFF
v_call: TRBV4-3; j_call: TRBJ1-2; cdr3_aa: CASSQVMGRGGDGYTF
v_call: TRBV6-5; j_call: TRBJ1-6; cdr3_aa: CASSPYTGGDSPLHF
v_call: TRBV10-3; j_call: TRBJ2-1; cdr3_aa: CAISVRAEQFF
v_call: TRBV20-1; j_call: TRBJ2-5; cdr3_aa: CSARWQETQYF
v_call: TRBV12-3/TRBV12-4; j_call: TRBJ1-3; cdr3_aa: CASSFRQGNTIYF
v_call: TRBV7-8; j_call: TRBJ1-1; cdr3_aa: CSSSPLGGIDRNTEAFF
v_call: TRBV11-2; j_call: TRBJ2-2; cdr3_aa: CASSSRTLNTGELFF
v_call: TRBV28; j_call: TRBJ2-4; cdr3_aa: CASSPATRQYF
v_call: TRBV18; j_call: TRBJ1-2; cdr3_aa: CASSPRAGTYGYTF
v_call: TRBV24-1; j_call: TRBJ2-1; cdr3_aa: CATSDLRDENEQFF
v_call: TRBV28; j_call: TRBJ1-2; cdr3_aa: CASSATVDYGYTF
v_call: TRBV19; j_call: TRBJ2-3; cdr3_aa: CASSIQQGLSTDTQYF
v_call: TRBV20-1; j_call: TRBJ2-3; cdr3_aa: CSAYELAGGLGVTDTQYF
v_call: TRBV28; j_call: TRBJ1-1; cdr3_aa: CASSHNERVAAFF
v_call: TRBV7-9; j_call: TRBJ2-5; cdr3_aa: CASVTWETQYF
v_call: TRBV5-1; j_call: TRBJ1-1; cdr3_aa: CASSLRRGGENTEAFF
v_call: TRBV11-3; j_call: TRBJ2-1; cdr3_aa: CASSIQGANEQFF
v_call: TRBV5-4; j_call: TRBJ1-4; cdr3_aa: CASSLNQGSNEKLFF
v_call: TRBV7-2; j_call: TRBJ1-6; cdr3_aa: CASSFEDSPLHF
v_call: TRBV5-1; j_call: TRBJ2-3; cdr3_aa: CASSLKRAGGTDTQYF
v_call: TRBV6-6; j_call: TRBJ2-7; cdr3_aa: CASSLPGPVYEQYF
v_call: TRBV4-1; j_call: TRBJ2-7; cdr3_aa: CASSQDRTTRSYEQYF
v_call: TRBV5-1; j_call: TRBJ1-4; cdr3_aa: CASSLVGQGGEKLFF
v_call: TRBV7-8; j_call: TRBJ2-3; cdr3_aa: CASTSERGEHGTQYF
v_call: TRBV29-1; j_call: TRBJ2-5; cdr3_aa: CSVGVGGPYQETQYF
v_call: TRBV20-1; j_call: TRBJ1-2; cdr3_aa: CSAREQVNYGYTF
v_call: TRBV11-3; j_call: TRBJ2-1; cdr3_aa: CASSLTGLAGGSQQFF
v_call: TRBV4-2; j_call: TRBJ1-2; cdr3_aa: CASSHAQVEGYTF
v_call: TRBV7-2; j_call: TRBJ2-3; cdr3_aa: CASSLAEYVLAGGPADTQYF
v_call: TRBV7-9; j_call: TRBJ1-1; cdr3_aa: CASSSARTGLNTEAFF
v_call: TRBV9; j_call: TRBJ2-1; cdr3_aa: CASSVRLAGRQFF
v_call: TRBV9; j_call: TRBJ2-2; cdr3_aa: CASSVRTGTGELFF
v_call: TRBV12-3/TRBV12-4; j_call: TRBJ2-5; cdr3_aa: CASSPRGQGETQYF